This T cell receptor beta chain is drawn from a study of identical twins. This clonotype appeared many times. Trimming cost V 1 base and J 5 bases; bases outside gene matches: 5. The CDR3 has 15 residues. CDR1 is LGHNA, CDR2 YNFKEQ, per germline. From the 5' RACE reads, TCRdb called clonotypes with MiXCR, one entry per CDR3 protein. The repertoire consists of about 220,000 distinct CDR3 sequences, with about a tenth occurring once and the leading ten covering 5% to 5.5%. The sample consisted of memory (CD45RO+) T cells sorted from blood. The chain has TRBV4-2 and TRBJ2-7; 10 bases agree with TRBD2. This TCR was sampled from a young woman in good health. In DNA, the CDR3 is TGTGCCAGCAGCCAAGTATCTAGCGGGAGCCACGAGCAGTACTTC. Protein sequence: CASSQVSSGSHEQYF.